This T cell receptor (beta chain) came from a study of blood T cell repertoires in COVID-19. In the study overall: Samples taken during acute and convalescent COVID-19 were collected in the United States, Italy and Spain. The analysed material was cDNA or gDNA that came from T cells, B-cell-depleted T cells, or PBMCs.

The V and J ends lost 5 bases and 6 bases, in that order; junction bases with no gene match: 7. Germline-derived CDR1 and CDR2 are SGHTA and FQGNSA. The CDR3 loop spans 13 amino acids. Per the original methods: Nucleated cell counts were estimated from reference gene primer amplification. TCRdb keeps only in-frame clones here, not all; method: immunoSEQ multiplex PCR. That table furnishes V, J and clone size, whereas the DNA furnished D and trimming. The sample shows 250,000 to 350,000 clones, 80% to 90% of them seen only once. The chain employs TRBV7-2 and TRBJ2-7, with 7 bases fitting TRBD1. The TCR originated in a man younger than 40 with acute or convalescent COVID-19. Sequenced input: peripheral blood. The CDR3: CASSTYRGLEQYF. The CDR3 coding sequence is TGTGCCAGCAGCACATACAGGGGCCTCGAGCAGTACTTC.